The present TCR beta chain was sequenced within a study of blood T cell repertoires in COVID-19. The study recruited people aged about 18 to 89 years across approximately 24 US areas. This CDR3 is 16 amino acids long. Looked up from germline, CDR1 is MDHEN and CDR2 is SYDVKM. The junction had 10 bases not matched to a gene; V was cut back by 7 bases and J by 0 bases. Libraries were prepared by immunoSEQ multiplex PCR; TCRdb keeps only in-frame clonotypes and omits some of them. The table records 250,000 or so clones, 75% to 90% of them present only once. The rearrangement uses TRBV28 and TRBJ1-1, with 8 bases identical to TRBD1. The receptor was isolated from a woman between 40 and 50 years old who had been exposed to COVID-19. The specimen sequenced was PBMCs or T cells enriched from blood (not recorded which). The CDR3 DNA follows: TGTGCCAGCACCTTGAACAGGGGGACCATGAACACTGAAGCTTTCTTT. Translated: CASTLNRGTMNTEAFF.